This T cell receptor (beta chain) was recovered during a study of prognosis after radiotherapy for stage I lung cancer. On the study more broadly: 10 to 15 men and six or seven women, aged about 53 to 95 and with a median age of around 74 years, made up the patients. Histologically, the tumors comprised squamous cell carcinoma in seven patients and adenocarcinoma in roughly 11.

Germline-derived CDR1 and CDR2 are MNHEY and SMNVEV (reference sequence). CDR3 size: 17 residues. The study amplified the TCR beta CDR3 region from genomic DNA. This amplification was carried out by two rounds of multiplex PCR. Gene-specific TRBV and TRBJ primers were used in PCR round one. TCRdb recomputed calls from the multiplex PCR reads with MiXCR, one row per CDR3 protein. Of roughly 20,000 distinct CDR3 sequences in the sample, roughly 47% were seen once. Study-level findings and limits: Patients given stereotactic body radiation therapy showed fewer unique TCR clones afterward, median around 9,500 versus 6,500. Among patients who developed distant metastases, Shannon entropy after stereotactic body radiation therapy was lower.

On this clonotype: What it binds is unknown. One end of the junction fails to match germline, which may point to a read error.

The chain combines TRBV27 with TRBJ2-7; 10 bases agree with TRBD1. This specimen consisted of PBMCs, obtained before or after stereotactic body radiation therapy (not recorded which). The sequence was obtained from a donor of 50 years or more with non-small cell lung cancer. CDR3 nucleotide sequence: TGTGCCAGCAGTAGAACCCGACAGGGGGCCGTTCCCCACGAACAGTACTTC. Translation gives CASSRTRQGAVPHEQYF.